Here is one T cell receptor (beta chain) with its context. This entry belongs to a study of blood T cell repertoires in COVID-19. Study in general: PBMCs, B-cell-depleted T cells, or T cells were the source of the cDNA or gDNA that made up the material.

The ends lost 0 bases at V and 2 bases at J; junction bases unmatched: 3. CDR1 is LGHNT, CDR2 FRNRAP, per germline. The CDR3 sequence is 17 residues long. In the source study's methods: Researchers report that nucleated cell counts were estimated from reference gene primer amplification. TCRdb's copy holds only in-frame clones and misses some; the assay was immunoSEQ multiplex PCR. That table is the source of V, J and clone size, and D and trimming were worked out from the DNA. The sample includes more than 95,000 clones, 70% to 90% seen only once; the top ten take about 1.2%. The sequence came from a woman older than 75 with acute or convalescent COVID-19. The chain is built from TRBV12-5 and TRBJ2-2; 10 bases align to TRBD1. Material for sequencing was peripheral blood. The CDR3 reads CASGLVGTGVNTGELFF. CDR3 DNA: TGTGCTAGTGGTTTGGTCGGGACAGGGGTAAACACCGGGGAGCTGTTTTTT. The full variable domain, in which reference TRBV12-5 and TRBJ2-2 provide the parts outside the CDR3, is DARVTQTPRHKVTEMGQEVTMRCQPILGHNTVFWYRQTMMQGLELLAYFRNRAPLDDSGMPKDRFSAEMPDATLATLKIQPSEPRDSAVYFCASGLVGTGVNTGELFFGEGSRLTVL.